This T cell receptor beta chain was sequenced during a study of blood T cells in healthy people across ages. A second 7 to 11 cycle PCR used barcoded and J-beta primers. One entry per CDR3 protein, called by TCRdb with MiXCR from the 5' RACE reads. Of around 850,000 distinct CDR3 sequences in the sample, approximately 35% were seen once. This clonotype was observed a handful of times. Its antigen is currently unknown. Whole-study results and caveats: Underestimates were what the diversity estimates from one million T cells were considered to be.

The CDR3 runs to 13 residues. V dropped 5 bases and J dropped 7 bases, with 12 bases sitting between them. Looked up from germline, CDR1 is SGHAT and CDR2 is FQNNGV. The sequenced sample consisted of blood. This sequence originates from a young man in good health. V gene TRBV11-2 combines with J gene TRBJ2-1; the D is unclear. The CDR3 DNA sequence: TGTGCCAGCAGCGCCACCCTGAGGAATGAGCAGTTCTTC. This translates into CASSATLRNEQFF.